These T cell receptor beta chains were read from a single sample in a study of tumor-infiltrating lymphocytes in oesophageal squamous cell carcinoma. TCRdb passed the PCR reads through MiXCR, listing each CDR3 protein once. The table has some 22,000 distinct CDR3 sequences, 36% seen once. The sequencing input was esophageal tumor tissue. These receptors were taken from a male donor with esophageal squamous cell carcinoma. Each CDR3 is given with its conserved first and last residue. D genes are given only for firm matches. Size is stated for part of the rows, as once, few or many counts, or as a class when the clone is expanded.

size	D	V	J	length	CDR3	DNA
few	TRBD1	TRBV4-1	TRBJ2-5	13	CASTGQGDETQYF	TGCGCCAGCACGGGACAGGGGGACGAGACCCAGTACTTC
many	.	TRBV28	TRBJ2-1	12	CASSLVSGEQFF	TGTGCCAGCAGTCTAGTATCGGGTGAGCAGTTCTTC
.	.	TRBV6-6	TRBJ2-2	15	CASSYSRGFTGELFF	TGTGCCAGCAGTTACTCACGGGGGTTCACCGGGGAGCTGTTTTTT
many	TRBD1	TRBV7-9	TRBJ2-5	14	CASRGTGGLDEQYF	TGTGCCAGCAGAGGGACAGGGGGACTCGATGAGCAGTACTTC
few	TRBD1	TRBV7-9	TRBJ2-5	16	CASSPGTGGLRETQYF	TGTGCCAGCAGCCCCGGGACAGGGGGACTGAGGGAGACCCAGTACTTC
.	TRBD2	TRBV7-4	TRBJ2-1	17	CASSSTQPGLPNNEQFF	TGTGCCAGCAGCTCAACTCAACCGGGACTACCAAACAATGAGCAGTTCTTC
many	TRBD1	TRBV24-1	TRBJ2-3	14	CATSDPTGSDTQYF	TGTGCCACCAGTGATCCGACAGGGTCAGATACGCAGTATTTT
few	.	TRBV20-1	TRBJ1-5	14	CSASWGMSNQPQHF	TGCAGTGCTAGTTGGGGAATGAGCAATCAGCCCCAGCATTTT
medium-sized	.	TRBV12-3/TRBV12-4	TRBJ2-2	12	CASSLITGELFF	TGTGCCAGCAGTTTAATCACCGGGGAGCTGTTTTTT
many	.	TRBV7-7	TRBJ2-3	13	CASSFTNTDTQYF	TGTGCTAGCAGCTTTACTAACACAGATACGCAGTATTTT
.	.	TRBV19	TRBJ2-1	14	CASSMESSYNEQFF	TGTGCCAGTAGTATGGAGAGCTCCTACAATGAGCAGTTCTTC
few	.	TRBV18	TRBJ2-7	13	CASSPGQSYEQYF	TGTGCCAGCTCACCTGGTCAGAGCTACGAGCAGTACTTC
.	TRBD2	TRBV6-1	TRBJ2-5	17	CASRGDLSLAEQETQYF	TGTGCCAGCAGGGGTGATTTGAGCCTAGCGGAGCAAGAGACCCAGTACTTC
.	.	TRBV24-1	TRBJ2-6	15	CATSETGGLWLHLRF	.
many	.	TRBV28	TRBJ2-7	13	CASSLWSVKEQYF	TGTGCCAGCAGTTTATGGTCTGTCAAAGAGCAGTACTTC
once	TRBD2	TRBV14	TRBJ2-5	18	CASSQDHRTSGIVETQYF	TGTGCCAGCAGCCAAGATCACCGGACTAGCGGGATTGTGGAGACCCAGTACTTC
medium-sized	.	TRBV7-2	TRBJ2-5	14	CASSPGSTRGTQYF	TGTGCCAGCAGCCCCGGTTCAACACGTGGGACCCAGTACTTC
.	TRBD1	TRBV10-3	TRBJ2-3	16	CAISESGQGNTGELYF	TGTGCCATCAGTGAGTCGGGACAGGGGAACACCGGGGAGCTGTACTTC
.	TRBD1	TRBV6-1	TRBJ2-7	15	CASSDPIRGSYEQYF	TGTGCCAGCAGTGATCCGATCAGGGGGTCCTACGAGCAGTACTTC
many	TRBD2	TRBV28	TRBJ2-3	19	CASNQPGRLAGGLTDTQYF	TGTGCCAGCAACCAACCGGGCCGACTAGCGGGAGGACTCACAGATACGCAGTATTTT
many	TRBD1	TRBV7-9	TRBJ2-7	14	CASSLTGLNNEQYF	TGTGCCAGCAGCTTGACAGGGTTAAACAATGAGCAGTACTTC
.	TRBD2	TRBV15	TRBJ2-1	17	CATSRDRVAGGYNEQFF	TGTGCCACCAGCAGAGATCGGGTAGCGGGAGGCTACAATGAGCAGTTCTTC
medium-sized	.	TRBV7-2	TRBJ1-1	13	CASRIGENTEAFF	TGTGCCAGCAGGATTGGGGAGAACACTGAAGCTTTCTTT
.	.	TRBV12-3/TRBV12-4	TRBJ2-2	13	CASRRLGTGELFF	TGTGCCAGCAGACGGTTGGGGACCGGGGAGCTGTTTTTT
many	TRBD1	TRBV6-2/TRBV6-3	TRBJ2-7	15	CATQAGGQGAYEQYF	TGTGCCACCCAAGCGGGCGGACAGGGGGCGTACGAGCAGTACTTC
.	.	TRBV7-6	TRBJ2-1	17	CASSLGQTRRQFNEQFF	TGTGCCAGCAGCTTGGGGCAAACTAGGCGACAATTCAATGAGCAGTTCTTC